These T cell receptor beta chains were read from a single sample in a study of cytomegalovirus exposure and HLA in healthy donors. This table comes from immunoSEQ multiplex PCR, and its TCRdb copy is limited to in-frame clones, with some not included. The sample lists about 160,000 clones; 60% to 80% were seen once. The sample consisted of PBMCs. The receptors were gathered from a man aged 55 to 70 in good health and CMV-seronegative. CDR3s include the opening cysteine and the closing phenylalanine or tryptophan. Fields, in order: J gene, clone size, D gene, V gene, CDR3 DNA, CDR3 protein. A D gene is named only where the DNA matches it firmly. A clone size is listed for some rows: how often the clone was seen (once, few, many), or a class if it is expanded.

TRBJ2-6 few NA TRBV6-5 TGTGCCAGCTCACCCCTGAGAGCTGGGGCCAACGTCCTGACTTTC CASSPLRAGANVLTF
TRBJ2-7 NA NA TRBV11-2 TGTGCCAGCAGCCCGGGGGACAGAACGTCCGACGAGCAGTACTTC CASSPGDRTSDEQYF
TRBJ1-2 NA TRBD1 TRBV6-1 TGTGCCAGCAGTGAACTGGGACAGGGTTACGGCTACACCTTC CASSELGQGYGYTF
TRBJ2-3 NA TRBD1 TRBV10-3 TGTGCCATCAGTGTGGCCGGGACAGGGGGCACAGATACGCAGTATTTT CAISVAGTGGTDTQYF
TRBJ1-2 NA NA TRBV12-5 TGTGCTAGTGGTTTCCAGGGAGGAAGCTATGGCTACACCTTC CASGFQGGSYGYTF
TRBJ1-4 NA TRBD1 TRBV4-3 TGCGCCAGCAGCCGAGACAGGGATCGGGAAAAACTGTTTTTT CASSRDRDREKLFF
TRBJ2-1 NA NA TRBV7-9 TGTGCCAGCAGCTTAGACTTAAACTCCTACAATGAGCAGTTCTTC CASSLDLNSYNEQFF
TRBJ2-3 NA TRBD2 TRBV2 TGTGCCAGCAGTGAGCAGGGACTAGCTTTCACAGATACGCAGTATTTT CASSEQGLAFTDTQYF
TRBJ1-1 few NA TRBV7-8 TGTGCCAGCAGCTTAGTACAGTCTGCTGAAGCTTTCTTT CASSLVQSAEAFF
TRBJ1-5 NA NA TRBV27 TGTGCCAGCAGTTTGGGGCTAGGCAATCAGCCCCAGCATTTT CASSLGLGNQPQHF
TRBJ2-1 NA NA TRBV6-5 TGTGCCAGCAGTTACTCGGGTGGGAGCACCTACAATGAGCAGTTCTTC CASSYSGGSTYNEQFF
TRBJ2-7 NA TRBD1 TRBV7-8 TGTGCCAGCAGCGAGGGACAGGGGGCGGACTACGAGCAGTACTTC CASSEGQGADYEQYF
TRBJ2-4 NA TRBD1 TRBV11-1 TGTGCCAGCAGCTATGACAGGGGGAACAACATTCAGTACTTC CASSYDRGNNIQYF
TRBJ1-6 NA NA TRBV30 TGTGCCTGGAGTCACGTTTCGGGTAATTCACCCCTCCACTTT CAWSHVSGNSPLHF
TRBJ1-3 few NA TRBV18 TGTGCCAGCTCACCCATGGACTCTACCTCTGGAAACACCATATATTTT CASSPMDSTSGNTIYF
TRBJ1-5 NA NA TRBV6-5 TGTGCCAGCAGTTACTCTCGTGGGCATCAGCCCCAGCATTTT CASSYSRGHQPQHF
TRBJ2-3 NA TRBD2 TRBV7-2 TGTGCCAGCAGCCCTAACGGCGGGGGGAGAAATACGCAGTATTTT CASSPNGGGRNTQYF
TRBJ1-3 NA NA TRBV19 TGTGCCAGTAGTTCGACAGCTGGAAACACCATATATTTT CASSSTAGNTIYF
TRBJ2-1 few TRBD2 TRBV11-2 TGTGCCAGCAGCTTAGAAATGGGAGGGCTAGCGGCCCAGTTCTTC CASSLEMGGLAAQFF
TRBJ2-2 NA TRBD2 TRBV5-1 TGCGCCAGCAGTCTGAGGACTAGCGGGAAGAACACCGGGGAGCTGTTTTTT CASSLRTSGKNTGELFF
TRBJ1-3 NA NA TRBV7-9 TGTGCCAGCAGCTTAGGTCAGGTCTCTGGAAACACCATATATTTT CASSLGQVSGNTIYF
TRBJ1-4 once TRBD1 TRBV7-8 TGTGCCAGCAGCCCACAGGGGCCGGGAAGAGGGATAAAACTGTTTTTT CASSPQGPGRGIKLFF
TRBJ2-5 NA TRBD2 TRBV6-1 TGTGCCAGCAGTGCGGGGGGGGCAGGGGAGACCCAGTACTTC CASSAGGAGETQYF
TRBJ2-3 NA NA TRBV11-3 TGTGCCAGCAGCCATTCAGGGGCTAGCGGATCTAGCACAGATACGCAGTATTTT CASSHSGASGSSTDTQYF
TRBJ2-7 NA TRBD2 TRBV5-1 TGCGCCAGCAGCCCTGGACTAGCGGGAGGGCTTCCCTACGAGCAGTACTTC CASSPGLAGGLPYEQYF
TRBJ2-1 NA NA TRBV28 TGTGCCAGCAGGGCGGGCGGGGATGAGCGTGAGCAGTTCTTC CASRAGGDEREQFF
TRBJ2-5 NA TRBD1 TRBV5-1 TGCGCCAGCAGCCCGGGACAGGGAAGGGTTGGAGAGACCCAGTACTTC CASSPGQGRVGETQYF
TRBJ2-2 NA NA TRBV6-5 TGTGCCAGCAGGGGAATAGGGGGCACCGGGGAGCTGTTTTTT CASRGIGGTGELFF
TRBJ2-1 NA TRBD1 TRBV7-9 TGTGCCAGCAGCTTACAGGGGGCAGACAATGAGCAGTTCTTC CASSLQGADNEQFF
TRBJ1-5 few NA TRBV9 TGTGCCAGCCAAACAGGGCAGATGCCCCAGCATTTT CASQTGQMPQHF
TRBJ1-1 NA NA TRBV5-1 TGCGCCAGCAGCTTGGGAGCTATCATGAACACTGAAGCTTTCTTT CASSLGAIMNTEAFF
TRBJ1-6 NA TRBD1 TRBV18 TGTGCCAGCTCACCCGGACAGGGAGTATCTTCACCCCTCCACTTT CASSPGQGVSSPLHF
TRBJ1-2 NA TRBD1 TRBV6-6 TGTGCCAGCAGTGGGACAGGAGATTATGGCTACACCTTC CASSGTGDYGYTF
TRBJ2-1 NA TRBD1 TRBV5-1 TGCGCCAGCAGCTCGACAGGGGATGTTAGGAATGAGCAGTTCTTC CASSSTGDVRNEQFF
TRBJ2-7 NA NA TRBV28 TGTGCCAGCACCTTGGGCCCCGACAGCTACGAGCAGTACTTC CASTLGPDSYEQYF
TRBJ2-7 NA NA TRBV11-2 TGTGCCAGCAGCTCTTTTGGACAGAGTTACGAGCAGTACTTC CASSSFGQSYEQYF
TRBJ2-3 NA TRBD2 TRBV5-1 TGCGCCAGCAGCTTGGAGTTGACAGCGGGGGGCGGAGATACGCAGTATTTT CASSLELTAGGGDTQYF
TRBJ2-7 NA TRBD1 TRBV5-1 TGCGCCAGCAGCTTGGAAGGACAGGGTGCCTACGAGCAGTACTTC CASSLEGQGAYEQYF
TRBJ1-6 NA NA TRBV5-8 TGTGCCAGCAGCTTGCCGGGAATCAGATCACCCCTCCACTTT CASSLPGIRSPLHF
TRBJ2-7 NA TRBD2 TRBV7-8 TGTGCCAGCAGCCGAGGACTAGCGGGATCCTACGAGCAGTACTTC CASSRGLAGSYEQYF
TRBJ1-1 few TRBD1 TRBV7-3 TGTGCCAGCAGACCAACAGGGGGTATCACTGAAGCTTTCTTT CASRPTGGITEAFF
TRBJ1-4 NA TRBD1 TRBV29-1 TGCAGCGTTGACCTCGGAAGAGTGGGACAGATGATCTTT CSVDLGRVGQMIF
TRBJ2-5 NA TRBD1 TRBV28 TGTGCCAGCAGTTTGCCAGGGGGCGCGGAGACCCAGTACTTC CASSLPGGAETQYF
TRBJ2-7 few NA TRBV10-1 TGCGCCAGCAGTAACCGGGACTCCCACTCCTACGAGCAGTACTTC CASSNRDSHSYEQYF
TRBJ2-1 once NA TRBV27 TGTGCCAGCTCTGGGAAGGAAGGAGGCATATACAATGAGCAGTTCTTC CASSGKEGGIYNEQFF
TRBJ2-7 NA TRBD1 TRBV19 TGTGCCAGTAGTATCGACAGGGTTGGCTACGAGCAGTACTTC CASSIDRVGYEQYF
TRBJ1-3 NA NA TRBV5-4 TGTGCCAGCAGCTTGGGACAGGGAAACACCATATATTTT CASSLGQGNTIYF
TRBJ2-3 NA NA TRBV18 TGTGCCAGCTCACCACAGGGGCTAATTGTAGATACGCAGTATTTT CASSPQGLIVDTQYF
TRBJ2-7 once TRBD1 TRBV15 TGTGCCACCAGCGCAGGGACAGTCCCTTCTATTTGGCACTTC CATSAGTVPSIWHF
TRBJ2-7 NA NA TRBV7-9 TGTGCCAGCAGCCCAATGCCAGGGGTTGACGAGCAGTACTTC CASSPMPGVDEQYF
TRBJ2-7 NA NA TRBV27 TGTGCCAGCAGTTTATCCCCGGGACTTCATTACGAGCAGTACTTC CASSLSPGLHYEQYF
TRBJ2-3 NA TRBD2 TRBV7-6 TGTGCCAGCAGCTTAGGGACTAGCGGTTATAGCACAGATACGCAGTATTTT CASSLGTSGYSTDTQYF
TRBJ2-7 NA TRBD1 TRBV5-1 TGCGCCAGCAGCTCGACAGGGAGTGCCTACGAGCAGTACTTC CASSSTGSAYEQYF
TRBJ2-7 NA NA TRBV27 TGTGCCAGCAGTTTCCCCGGGGGCGAGCAGTACTTC CASSFPGGEQYF
TRBJ2-3 few TRBD1 TRBV7-2 TGTGCCAGCAGCCTTGGACAGGGAACAGATACGCAGTATTTT CASSLGQGTDTQYF